The rows below give T cell receptor beta chains drawn from one sample of a study of T cells after yellow fever vaccination. MiXCR, run by TCRdb on the 5' RACE reads, gives a single entry per CDR3 protein. The data contain some 550,000 distinct CDR3 sequences, less than 20% of them singletons. The sequencing here drew on PBMCs, taken 15 days after the yellow fever booster vaccination. Receptor source: a young man who received the YFV17D yellow fever vaccine. Both conserved end residues are part of each CDR3. A D gene is named only where the DNA matches it firmly. Size is omitted from some rows. Given values are once, few, many or a class for expanded clones.

v_gene	j_gene	d_gene	abundance	CDR3nt	CDR3aa
TRBV5-1	TRBJ2-7	TRBD2	few	TGCGCCAGCAGCTTGGAGGGGACTACATTCTACGAGCAGTACTTC	CASSLEGTTFYEQYF
TRBV30	TRBJ2-1	-	-	TGTGCCTGGAGGCTTTCCTACAATGAGCAGTTCTTC	CAWRLSYNEQFF
TRBV12-3/TRBV12-4	TRBJ2-7	TRBD2	many	TGTGCCAGCAGTTTGGGGACTAGCGGTTCCGAGCAGTACTTC	CASSLGTSGSEQYF
TRBV30	TRBJ1-2	-	-	TGTGCCTGGAGTGTACAGGACCAGGCAGGCTACACCTTC	CAWSVQDQAGYTF
TRBV20-1	TRBJ2-7	TRBD2	-	TGCAGTGCTAGGAAGGGACTAGCGGAACTCTACGAGCAGTACTTC	CSARKGLAELYEQYF
TRBV27	TRBJ2-1	-	few	TGTGCCAGCAGTAAATCTAGGGGCACCTACAATGAGCAGTTCTTC	CASSKSRGTYNEQFF
TRBV12-3/TRBV12-4	TRBJ2-1	TRBD2	-	TGTGCCAGCAACATCGGGACTATAACCTACAATGAGCAGTTCTTC	CASNIGTITYNEQFF
TRBV7-2	TRBJ2-3	-	-	TGTGCCAGCACCCCCCCTGGGACCGGCACAGATACGCAGTATTTT	CASTPPGTGTDTQYF
TRBV18	TRBJ2-2	-	few	TGTGCCAGCTCACCAAATATCGACACCGGGGAGCTGTTTTTT	CASSPNIDTGELFF
TRBV12-3/TRBV12-4	TRBJ2-1	TRBD2	-	TGTGCCAGCAGTAGACTAGCGGGAGGGCCAGGTGAGCAGTTCTTC	CASSRLAGGPGEQFF
TRBV20-1	TRBJ2-7	TRBD2	-	TGCAGTGCCACCCCCGGACTAGGGGTAGGATACGAGCAGTACTTC	CSATPGLGVGYEQYF
TRBV7-2	TRBJ2-7	-	-	TGTGCCAGCAGCTTACAGCCAAGACCGAGCTCCTACGAGCAGTACTTC	CASSLQPRPSSYEQYF
TRBV7-2	TRBJ1-2	-	-	TGTGCCAGCAGCTTTGGGGGGCACTATGGCTACACCTTC	CASSFGGHYGYTF
TRBV5-5	TRBJ2-3	TRBD2	-	TGTGCCAGCAGCGTGGGACTAGCGGATACAGATACGCAGTATTTT	CASSVGLADTDTQYF
TRBV5-5	TRBJ2-5	-	few	TGTGCCAGCAGCCCCGGACTGCTGTGGGAGACCCAGTACTTC	CASSPGLLWETQYF
TRBV10-2	TRBJ2-1	TRBD2	-	TGCGCCAGCGCCCGGACTAGCGCCTATAGTGAGCAGTTCTTC	CASARTSAYSEQFF
TRBV5-4	TRBJ2-7	-	few	TGTGCCAGCAGCTGGACGCTCTCCGTGGTAGGGGAGCAGTACTTC	CASSWTLSVVGEQYF
TRBV10-3	TRBJ2-7	TRBD2	-	TGTGCCATCAGTGAGGCTAGCGGCTTCCACGAGCAGTACTTC	CAISEASGFHEQYF
TRBV25-1	TRBJ2-7	-	-	TGTGCCAGCAGTCGAGGGACAACCTACGAGCAGTACTTC	CASSRGTTYEQYF
TRBV7-9	TRBJ2-7	-	-	TGTGCCAGCAGCTCCGTGACCCCTGTGGGGCAGTACTTC	CASSSVTPVGQYF
TRBV18	TRBJ2-3	-	-	TGTGCCAGCTCACCAACGACCGGGAGCATGACAGATACGCAGTATTTT	CASSPTTGSMTDTQYF
TRBV10-1	TRBJ2-1	TRBD2	few	TGCGCCAGCAGCCTATTTTCTCTAGCGGGAGGGCCCAATGAGCAGTTCTTC	CASSLFSLAGGPNEQFF